This T cell receptor beta chain was recorded in a study of Graves' ophthalmopathy and Graves' hyperthyroidism. Transcripts of RNA were the source for amplifying TCR beta CDR3 regions. HTBI primers served in a first-round RT-PCR, which a second-round multiplex PCR followed. Using its own MiXCR run on the multiplex PCR reads, TCRdb lists one record per CDR3 protein. The sample lists about 740,000 distinct CDR3 sequences, roughly 40% seen once, with less than 55% in the top ten. This clonotype was counted a few times. The TCR comes from an adult man with Graves' ophthalmopathy. The sample was peripheral blood.

CDR3 sequence: CASRRQSSYEQYF. CDR3 nucleotide sequence: TGTGCCAGCAGGAGACAGAGCTCCTACGAGCAGTACTTC. This chain links TRBV12-3 or TRBV12-4 with TRBJ2-7, with D possibly being TRBD1 (5 bases). The CDR3 runs to 13 residues. The germline V and J ends were trimmed by 6 bases and 0 bases, with 9 bases remaining between them.